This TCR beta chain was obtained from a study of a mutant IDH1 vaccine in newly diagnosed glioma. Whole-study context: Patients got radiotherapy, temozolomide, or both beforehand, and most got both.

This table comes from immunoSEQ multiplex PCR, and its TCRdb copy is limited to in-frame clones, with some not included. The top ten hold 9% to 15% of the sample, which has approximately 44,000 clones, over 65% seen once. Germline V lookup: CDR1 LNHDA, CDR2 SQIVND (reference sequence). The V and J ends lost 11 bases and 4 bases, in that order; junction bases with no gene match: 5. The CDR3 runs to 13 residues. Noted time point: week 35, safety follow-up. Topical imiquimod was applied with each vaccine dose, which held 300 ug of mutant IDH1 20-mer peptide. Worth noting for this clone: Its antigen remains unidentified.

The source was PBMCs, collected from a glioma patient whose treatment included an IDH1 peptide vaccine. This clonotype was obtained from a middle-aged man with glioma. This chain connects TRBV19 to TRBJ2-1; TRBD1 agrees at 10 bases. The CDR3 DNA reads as TGTGCCGGCGGGACAGGGGAATACAATGAGCAGTTCTTC. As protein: CAGGTGEYNEQFF.